This T cell receptor (beta chain) was recovered during a study of T cell responses to AZD1222 COVID-19 vaccine. V was cut by 2 bases and J by 5 bases, with 10 bases left in between. Germline V lookup: CDR1 MGHRA, CDR2 YSYEKL. The CDR3 contains 14 residues. The method was immunoSEQ multiplex PCR; TCRdb's version includes in-frame clones alone and lacks a portion of them. In the table there are approximately 93,000 clones, approximately 89% of which are singletons. The chain links TRBV4-1 to TRBJ2-4; D uncertain. The sequence was collected from an adult who received the AZD1222 COVID-19 vaccine. This specimen was peripheral blood, taken 28 days after the second AZD1222 dose. CDR3 loop: CASSQWVGENIQYF. The CDR3 DNA follows: TGCGCCAGCAGCCAATGGGTAGGCGAAAACATTCAGTACTTC.